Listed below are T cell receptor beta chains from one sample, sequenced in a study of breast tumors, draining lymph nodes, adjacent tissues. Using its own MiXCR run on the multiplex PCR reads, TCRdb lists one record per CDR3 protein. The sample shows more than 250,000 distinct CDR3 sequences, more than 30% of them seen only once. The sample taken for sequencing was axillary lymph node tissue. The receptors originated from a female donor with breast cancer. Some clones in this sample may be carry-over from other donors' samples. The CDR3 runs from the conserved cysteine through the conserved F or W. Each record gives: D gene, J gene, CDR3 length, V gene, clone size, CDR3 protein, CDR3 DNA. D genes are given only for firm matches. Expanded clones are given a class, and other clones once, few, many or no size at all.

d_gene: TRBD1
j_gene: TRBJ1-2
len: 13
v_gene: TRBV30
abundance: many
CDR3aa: CAWSGTGAGGYTF
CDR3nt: TGTGCCTGGAGTGGGACAGGGGCTGGTGGCTACACCTTC

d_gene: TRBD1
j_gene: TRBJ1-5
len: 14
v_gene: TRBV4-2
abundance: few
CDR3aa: CASSQSGGDQPQHF
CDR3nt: TGTGCCAGCAGCCAATCAGGGGGCGATCAGCCCCAGCATTTT

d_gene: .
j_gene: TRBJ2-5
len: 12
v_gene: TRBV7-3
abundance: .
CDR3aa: CSSRPGQETQYF
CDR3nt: TGTAGCAGCAGGCCAGGACAAGAGACCCAGTACTTC

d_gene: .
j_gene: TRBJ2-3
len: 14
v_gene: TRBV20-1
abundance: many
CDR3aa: CSATATTYTDTQYF
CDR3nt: TGCAGTGCTACCGCAACTACCTACACAGATACGCAGTATTTT

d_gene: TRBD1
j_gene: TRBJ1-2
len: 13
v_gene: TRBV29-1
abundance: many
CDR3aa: CSVGTGGKYGYTF
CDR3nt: TGCAGCGTTGGGACAGGGGGCAAGTATGGCTACACCTTC

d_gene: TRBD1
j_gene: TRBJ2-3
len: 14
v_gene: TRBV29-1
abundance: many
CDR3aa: CSGTGQGKTDTQYF
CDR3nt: TGCAGCGGAACGGGACAGGGGAAGACAGATACGCAGTATTTT

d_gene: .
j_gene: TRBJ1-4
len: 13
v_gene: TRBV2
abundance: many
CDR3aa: CASSRQTNEKLFF
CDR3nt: TGTGCCAGCAGTCGACAGACTAATGAAAAACTGTTTTTT

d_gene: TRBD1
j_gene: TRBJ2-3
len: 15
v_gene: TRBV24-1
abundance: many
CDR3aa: CATSDPGQAVHTQYF
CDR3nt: TGTGCCACCAGTGACCCGGGACAGGCAGTACATACGCAGTATTTT

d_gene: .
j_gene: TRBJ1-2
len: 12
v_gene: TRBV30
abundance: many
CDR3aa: CAWSFIPSGYTF
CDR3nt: TGTGCCTGGAGTTTTATTCCCTCTGGCTACACCTTC

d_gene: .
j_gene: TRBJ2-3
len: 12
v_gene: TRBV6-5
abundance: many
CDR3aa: CASFQGPDTQYF
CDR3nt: TGTGCCAGCTTTCAGGGGCCAGATACGCAGTATTTT

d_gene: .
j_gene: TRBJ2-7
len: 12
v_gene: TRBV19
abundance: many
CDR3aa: CASREGIGEQYF
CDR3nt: TGTGCCAGTAGAGAGGGAATTGGCGAGCAGTACTTC

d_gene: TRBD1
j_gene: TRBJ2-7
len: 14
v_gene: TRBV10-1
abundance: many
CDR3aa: CASTPTGGKGEQYF
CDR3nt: TGCGCCAGCACCCCGACAGGGGGTAAGGGCGAGCAGTACTTC

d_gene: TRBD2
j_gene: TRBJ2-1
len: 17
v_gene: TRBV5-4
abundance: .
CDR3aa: CASSLRSGRNSHNEQFF
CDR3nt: TGTGCCAGCAGCTTGAGGAGCGGGAGGAACTCCCACAATGAGCAGTTCTTC

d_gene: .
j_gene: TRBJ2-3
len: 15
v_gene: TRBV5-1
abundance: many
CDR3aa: CASSLETRLTDTQYF
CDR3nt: TGCGCCAGCAGCTTGGAAACTAGGCTCACAGATACGCAGTATTTT

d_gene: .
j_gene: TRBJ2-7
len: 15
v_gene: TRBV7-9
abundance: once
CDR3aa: CASTTGGDRDYEQYF
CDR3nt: TGTGCCAGCACGACCGGGGGGGACAGGGACTACGAGCAGTACTTC

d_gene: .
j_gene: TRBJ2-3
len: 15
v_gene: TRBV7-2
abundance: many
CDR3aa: CASSFEAIITDTQYF
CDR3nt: TGTGCCAGCAGCTTCGAGGCCATAATCACAGATACGCAGTATTTT

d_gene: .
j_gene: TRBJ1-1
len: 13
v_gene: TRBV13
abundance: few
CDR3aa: CASSFWGSTEAFF
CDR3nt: TGTGCCAGCAGCTTTTGGGGATCCACTGAAGCTTTCTTT

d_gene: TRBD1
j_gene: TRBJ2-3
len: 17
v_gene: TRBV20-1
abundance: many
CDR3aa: CSAQDYTGGAERDTQYF
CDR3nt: TGCAGTGCCCAAGACTACACAGGGGGCGCGGAGAGAGATACGCAGTATTTT

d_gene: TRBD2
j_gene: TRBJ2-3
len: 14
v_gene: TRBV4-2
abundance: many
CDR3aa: CASRLAENTDTQYF
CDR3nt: TGTGCCAGCAGGCTAGCGGAAAACACAGATACGCAGTATTTT

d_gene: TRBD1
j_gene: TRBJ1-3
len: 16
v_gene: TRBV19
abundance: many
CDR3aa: CASTTIGQGTGNTIYF
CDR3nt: TGTGCCAGTACCACCATAGGACAGGGGACGGGAAACACCATATATTTT

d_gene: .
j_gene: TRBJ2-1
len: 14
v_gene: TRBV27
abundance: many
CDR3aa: CASGSRVYHNEQFF
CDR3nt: TGTGCCAGCGGCTCAAGGGTATATCACAATGAGCAGTTCTTC

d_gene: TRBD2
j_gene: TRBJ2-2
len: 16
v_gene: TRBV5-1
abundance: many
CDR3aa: CASSSGLARNTGELFF
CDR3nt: TGCGCCAGCAGCTCAGGACTAGCGAGGAACACCGGGGAGCTGTTTTTT

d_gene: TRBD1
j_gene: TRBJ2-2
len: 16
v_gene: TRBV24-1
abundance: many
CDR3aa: CATSDYRGLFPGELFF
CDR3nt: TGTGCCACCAGTGACTACAGGGGCCTCTTCCCCGGGGAGCTGTTTTTT

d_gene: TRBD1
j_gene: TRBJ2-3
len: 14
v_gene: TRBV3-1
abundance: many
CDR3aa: CASSQDTGGDTQYF
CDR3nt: TGTGCCAGCAGCCAAGACACAGGGGGAGATACGCAGTATTTT

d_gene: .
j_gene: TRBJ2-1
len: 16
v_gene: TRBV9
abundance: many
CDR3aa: CASSFRTAIGYNEQFF
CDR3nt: TGTGCCAGCAGCTTCCGGACAGCGATAGGTTACAATGAGCAGTTCTTC

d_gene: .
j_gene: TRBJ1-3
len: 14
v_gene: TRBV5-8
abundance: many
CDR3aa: CASSFRSPGNTIYF
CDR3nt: TGTGCCAGCAGCTTCCGTTCCCCTGGAAACACCATATATTTT

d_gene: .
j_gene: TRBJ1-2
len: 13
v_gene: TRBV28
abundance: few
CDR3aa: CASSDDRIYGYTF
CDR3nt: TGTGCCAGCAGTGACGACAGGATCTATGGCTACACCTTC

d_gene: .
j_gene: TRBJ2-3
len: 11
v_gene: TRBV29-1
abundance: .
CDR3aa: CSVGLGGTQYF
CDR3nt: TGCAGCGTCGGGCTAGGAGGTACGCAGTACTTT

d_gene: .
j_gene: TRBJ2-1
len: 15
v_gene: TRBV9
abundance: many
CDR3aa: CASSVVGSGDNEQFF
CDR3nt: TGTGCCAGCAGCGTAGTAGGTTCGGGGGACAATGAGCAGTTCTTC

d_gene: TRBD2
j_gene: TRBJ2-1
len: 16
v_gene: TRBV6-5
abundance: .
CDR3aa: CASSRGLAGGPGEQFF
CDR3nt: TGTGCCAGCAGTCGCGGACTAGCGGGAGGGCCGGGTGAGCAGTTCTTC

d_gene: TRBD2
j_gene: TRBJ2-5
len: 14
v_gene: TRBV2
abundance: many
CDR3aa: CASNLAEWQETQYF
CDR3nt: TGTGCCAGCAACCTAGCGGAGTGGCAAGAGACCCAGTACTTC

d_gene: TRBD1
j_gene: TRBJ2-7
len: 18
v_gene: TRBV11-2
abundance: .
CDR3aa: CASSSPRETGLYMYEQYF
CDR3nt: TGTGCCAGCAGCTCTCCCCGCGAGACAGGGCTCTACATGTACGAGCAGTACTTC

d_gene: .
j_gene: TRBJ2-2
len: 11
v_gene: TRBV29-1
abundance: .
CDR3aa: CSVDGMGELFF
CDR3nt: TGCAGCGTTGACGGGATGGGGGAGCTGTTTTTT

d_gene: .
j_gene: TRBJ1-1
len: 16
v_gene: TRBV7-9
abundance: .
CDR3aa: CASSLDVFQGNTEAFF
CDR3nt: TGTGCCAGCAGCTTAGACGTCTTCCAGGGGAACACTGAAGCTTTCTTT

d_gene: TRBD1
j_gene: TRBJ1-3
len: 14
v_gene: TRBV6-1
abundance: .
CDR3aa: CASSGLGQGDTMYF
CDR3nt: TGTGCCAGCAGTGGACTAGGACAGGGAGACACCATGTATTTT

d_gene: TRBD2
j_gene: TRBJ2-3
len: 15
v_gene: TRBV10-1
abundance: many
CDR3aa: CATPGLAGNTDTQYF
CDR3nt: TGCGCCACCCCGGGACTAGCGGGGAACACAGATACGCAGTATTTT

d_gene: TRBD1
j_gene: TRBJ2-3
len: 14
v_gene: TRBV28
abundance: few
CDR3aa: CASIRQGATDTQYF
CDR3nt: TGTGCCAGCATTCGACAGGGGGCGACAGATACGCAGTATTTT

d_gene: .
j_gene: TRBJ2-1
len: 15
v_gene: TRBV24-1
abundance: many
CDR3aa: CATSDRLLGYNEQFF
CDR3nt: TGTGCCACCAGTGATCGGTTGTTGGGGTACAATGAGCAGTTCTTC

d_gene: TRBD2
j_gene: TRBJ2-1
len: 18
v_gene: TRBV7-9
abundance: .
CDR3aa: CASSFGPGLAVAYNEQFF
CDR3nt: TGTGCCAGCAGTTTTGGCCCGGGACTAGCGGTGGCCTACAATGAGCAGTTCTTC

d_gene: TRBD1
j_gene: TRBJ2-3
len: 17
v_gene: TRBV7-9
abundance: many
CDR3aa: CASSSPRQGIGTDTQYF
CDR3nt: TGTGCCAGCAGCAGTCCTCGACAGGGAATTGGAACAGATACGCAGTATTTT

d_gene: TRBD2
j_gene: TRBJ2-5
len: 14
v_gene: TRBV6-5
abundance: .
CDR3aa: CASSPPGLSETQYF
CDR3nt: TGTGCCAGCAGTCCCCCGGGACTATCAGAGACCCAGTACTTC

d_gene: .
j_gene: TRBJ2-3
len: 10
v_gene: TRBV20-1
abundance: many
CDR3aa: CSASTDTQYF
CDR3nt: TGCAGTGCTAGCACAGATACGCAGTATTTT

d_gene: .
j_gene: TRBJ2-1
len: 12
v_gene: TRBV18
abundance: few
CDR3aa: CASSPGGTEQFF
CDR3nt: TGTGCCAGCTCACCAGGCGGGACCGAGCAGTTCTTC

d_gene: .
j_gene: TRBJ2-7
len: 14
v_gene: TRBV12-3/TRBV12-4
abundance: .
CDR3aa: CASSWGRGTGEQYF
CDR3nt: TGTGCCAGCAGTTGGGGTAGGGGGACTGGCGAGCAGTACTTC

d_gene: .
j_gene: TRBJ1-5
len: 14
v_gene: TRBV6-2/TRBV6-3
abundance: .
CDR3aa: CASVGTLPNQPQHF
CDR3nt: TGTGCCAGTGTCGGGACTCTACCTAATCAGCCCCAGCATTTT

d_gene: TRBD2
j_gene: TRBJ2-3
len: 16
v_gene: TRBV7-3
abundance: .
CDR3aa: CASSFGLGMSTDTQYF
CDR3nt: TGTGCCAGCAGCTTTGGACTAGGAATGAGCACAGATACGCAGTATTTT

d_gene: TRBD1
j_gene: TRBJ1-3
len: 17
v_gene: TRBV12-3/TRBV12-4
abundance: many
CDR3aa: CASTALGQGVAGNTIYF
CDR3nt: TGTGCCAGCACCGCCCTCGGACAGGGCGTTGCTGGAAACACCATATATTTT

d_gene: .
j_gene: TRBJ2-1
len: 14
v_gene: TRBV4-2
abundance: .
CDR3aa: CASSQGTNYNEQFF
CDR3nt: TGTGCCAGCAGCCAAGGGACCAACTACAATGAGCAGTTCTTC

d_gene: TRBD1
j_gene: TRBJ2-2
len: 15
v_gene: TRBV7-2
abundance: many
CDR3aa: CASRTGTGGTGELFF
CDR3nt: TGTGCCAGCAGAACCGGGACAGGGGGCACGGGGGAGCTGTTTTTT

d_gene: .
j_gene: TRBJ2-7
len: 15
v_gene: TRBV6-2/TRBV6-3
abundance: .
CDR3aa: CASSYSAGQSYEQYF
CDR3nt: TGTGCCAGCAGTTACTCGGCGGGCCAGTCCTACGAGCAGTACTTC

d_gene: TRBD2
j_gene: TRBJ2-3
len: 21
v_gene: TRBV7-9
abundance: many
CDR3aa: CASSVPHLRQKAGGGTDTQYF
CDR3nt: TGTGCCAGCAGCGTGCCCCACCTCAGACAAAAAGCGGGAGGGGGCACAGATACGCAGTATTTT

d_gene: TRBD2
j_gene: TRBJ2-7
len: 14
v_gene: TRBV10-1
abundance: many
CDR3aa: CASSELTSGYEQYF
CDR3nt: TGCGCCAGCAGTGAGTTGACTAGCGGCTACGAGCAGTACTTC

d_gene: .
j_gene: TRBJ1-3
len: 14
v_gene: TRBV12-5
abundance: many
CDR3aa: CASGLAISGNTIYF
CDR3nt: TGTGCTAGTGGTTTGGCGATCTCTGGAAACACCATATATTTT

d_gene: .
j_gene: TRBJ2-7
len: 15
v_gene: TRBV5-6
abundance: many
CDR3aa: CASSLGGVKSYEQYF
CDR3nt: TGTGCCAGCAGCTTGGGAGGGGTTAAATCCTACGAGCAGTACTTC

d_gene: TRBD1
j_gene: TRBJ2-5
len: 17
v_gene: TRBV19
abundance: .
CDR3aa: CASSIQGASVSQETQSF
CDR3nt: TGTGCCAGTAGTATACAGGGGGCTAGTGTTTCCCAAGAGACCCAGTCCTTC

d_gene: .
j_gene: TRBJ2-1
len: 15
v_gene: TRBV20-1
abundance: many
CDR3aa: CSASDRERGLGEQFF
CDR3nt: TGCAGTGCTAGTGATCGGGAGAGGGGGTTGGGGGAGCAGTTCTTC

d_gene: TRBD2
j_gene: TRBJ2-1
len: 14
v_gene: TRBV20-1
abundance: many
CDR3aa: CSATGTSTSGEQFF
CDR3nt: TGCAGTGCCACCGGGACTAGCACATCTGGTGAGCAGTTCTTC

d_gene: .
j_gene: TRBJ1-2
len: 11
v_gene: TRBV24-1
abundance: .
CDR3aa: CATRGDYGYTF
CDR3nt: TGTGCCACCAGGGGGGACTATGGCTACACCTTC

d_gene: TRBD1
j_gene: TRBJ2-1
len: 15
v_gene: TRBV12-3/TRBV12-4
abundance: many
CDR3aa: CASSFRTGGRDEQFF
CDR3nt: TGTGCCAGCAGTTTTAGGACAGGTGGGAGAGATGAGCAGTTCTTC

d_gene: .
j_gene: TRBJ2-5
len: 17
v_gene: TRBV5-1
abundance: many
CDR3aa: CASSKRPGSRFQETQYF
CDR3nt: TGCGCCAGCAGCAAGCGTCCCGGGTCTAGATTCCAAGAGACCCAGTACTTC